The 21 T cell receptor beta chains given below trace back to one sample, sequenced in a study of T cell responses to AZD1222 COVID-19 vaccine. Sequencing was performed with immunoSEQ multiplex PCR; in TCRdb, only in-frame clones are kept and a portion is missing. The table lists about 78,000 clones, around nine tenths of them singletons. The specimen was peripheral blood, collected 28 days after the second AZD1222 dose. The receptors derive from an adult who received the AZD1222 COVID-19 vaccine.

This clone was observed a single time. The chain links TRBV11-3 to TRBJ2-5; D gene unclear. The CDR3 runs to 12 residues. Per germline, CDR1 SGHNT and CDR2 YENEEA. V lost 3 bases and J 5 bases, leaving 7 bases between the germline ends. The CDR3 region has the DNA TGTGCCAGCAGCTTTATTGGGGAGACCCAGTACTTC. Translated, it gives CASSFIGETQYF.

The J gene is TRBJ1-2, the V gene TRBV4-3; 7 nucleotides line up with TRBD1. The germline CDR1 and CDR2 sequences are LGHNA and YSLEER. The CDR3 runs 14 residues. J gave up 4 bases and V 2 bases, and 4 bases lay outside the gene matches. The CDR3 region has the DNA TGCGCCAGCAGCCAACCGGACAGGATCTATGGCTACACCTTC. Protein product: CASSQPDRIYGYTF.

The CDR3 DNA follows: TGTGCCACGGAAGTCCGGGACAAGGGGGTACACACCGGGGAGCTGTTTTTT. This gives the protein CATEVRDKGVHTGELFF. V is TRBV24-1 and J is TRBJ2-2, with D possibly being TRBD1 (6 bases). The germline gives CDR1 KGHDR, CDR2 SFDVKD. Trimming removed 10 bases at V and 3 bases at J, with 23 bases between. The CDR3 is 17 amino acids.

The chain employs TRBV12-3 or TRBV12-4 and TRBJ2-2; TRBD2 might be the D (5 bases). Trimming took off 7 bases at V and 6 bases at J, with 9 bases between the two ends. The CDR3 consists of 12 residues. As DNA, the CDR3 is TGTGCCAGCAACCAGGAGGCCGGGGAGCTGTTTTTT. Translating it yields CASNQEAGELFF.

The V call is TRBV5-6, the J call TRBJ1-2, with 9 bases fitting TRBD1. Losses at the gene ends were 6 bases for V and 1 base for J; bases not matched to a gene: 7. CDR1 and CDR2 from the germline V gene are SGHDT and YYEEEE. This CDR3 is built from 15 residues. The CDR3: CASTRTGDLNYGYTF. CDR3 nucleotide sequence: TGTGCCAGCACCCGGACAGGGGACCTTAACTATGGCTACACCTTC. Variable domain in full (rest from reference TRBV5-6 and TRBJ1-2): DAGVTQSPTHLIKTRGQQVTLRCSPKSGHDTVSWYQQALGQGPQFIFQYYEEEERQRGNFPDRFSGHQFPNYSSELNVNALLLGDSALYLCASTRTGDLNYGYTFGSGTRLTVV.

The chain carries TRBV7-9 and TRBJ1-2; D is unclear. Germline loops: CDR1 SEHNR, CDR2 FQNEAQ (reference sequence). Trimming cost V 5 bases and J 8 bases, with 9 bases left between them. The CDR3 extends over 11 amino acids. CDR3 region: CASSLYVGYTF. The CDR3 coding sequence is TGTGCCAGCAGCCTCTATGTGGGCTACACCTTC.

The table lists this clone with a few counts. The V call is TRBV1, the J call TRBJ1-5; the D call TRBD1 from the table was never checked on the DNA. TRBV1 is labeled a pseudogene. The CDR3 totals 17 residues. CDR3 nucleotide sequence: TGCACCAGCAGCCAAGATCTGAGGCAGGGGGCGAATCAGCCCCAGCATTTT. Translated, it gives CTSSQDLRQGANQPQHF.

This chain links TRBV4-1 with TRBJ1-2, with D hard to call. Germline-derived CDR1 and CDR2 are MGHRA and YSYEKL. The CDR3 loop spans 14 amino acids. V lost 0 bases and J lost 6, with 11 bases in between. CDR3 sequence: CASSQDTGYNGYTF. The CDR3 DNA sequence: TGCGCCAGCAGCCAAGATACGGGTTATAATGGCTACACCTTC.

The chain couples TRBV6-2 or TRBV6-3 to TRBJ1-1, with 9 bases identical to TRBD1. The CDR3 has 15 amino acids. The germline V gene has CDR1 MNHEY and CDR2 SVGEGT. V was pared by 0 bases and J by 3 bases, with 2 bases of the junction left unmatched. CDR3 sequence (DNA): TGTGCCAGCAGTTACTCGAGGACAGGGGACACTGAAGCTTTCTTT. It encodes CASSYSRTGDTEAFF.

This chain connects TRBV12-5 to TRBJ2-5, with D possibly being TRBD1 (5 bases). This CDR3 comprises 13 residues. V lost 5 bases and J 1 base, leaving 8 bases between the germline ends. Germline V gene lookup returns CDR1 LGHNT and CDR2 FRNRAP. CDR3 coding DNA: TGTGCTAGTGGTATCGACAGCCAAGAGACCCAGTACTTC. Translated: CASGIDSQETQYF.

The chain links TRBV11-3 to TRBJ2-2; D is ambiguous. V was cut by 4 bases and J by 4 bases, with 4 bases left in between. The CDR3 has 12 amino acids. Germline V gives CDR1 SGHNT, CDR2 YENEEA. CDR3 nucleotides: TGTGCCAGCAGCTGGGGCACCGGGGAGCTGTTTTTT. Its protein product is CASSWGTGELFF.

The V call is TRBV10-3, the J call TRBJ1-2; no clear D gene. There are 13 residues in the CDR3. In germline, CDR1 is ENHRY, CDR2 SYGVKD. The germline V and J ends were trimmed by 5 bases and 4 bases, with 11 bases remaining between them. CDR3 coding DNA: TGTGCCATCAGTCCGCCTGAGCCCTATGGCTACACCTTC. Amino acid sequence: CAISPPEPYGYTF.

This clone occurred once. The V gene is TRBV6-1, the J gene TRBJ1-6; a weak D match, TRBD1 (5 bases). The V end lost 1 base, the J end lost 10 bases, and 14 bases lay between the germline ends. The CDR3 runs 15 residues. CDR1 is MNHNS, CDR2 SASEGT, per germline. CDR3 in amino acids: CASSEVRGLGSPLHF. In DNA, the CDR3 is TGTGCCAGCAGTGAAGTGCGGGGGTTGGGATCACCCCTCCACTTT.

CDR3 loop: CASSLGTVSSGANVLTF. Written as DNA, the CDR3 is TGTGCCAGCAGCCTCGGGACAGTTTCCTCTGGGGCCAACGTCCTGACTTTC. V is TRBV9 and J is TRBJ2-6; 7 bases are shared with TRBD1. The V and J ends lost 4 bases and 0 bases, in that order; junction bases with no gene match: 7. Germline values: CDR1 SGDLS, CDR2 YYNGEE. The CDR3 has 17 amino acids.

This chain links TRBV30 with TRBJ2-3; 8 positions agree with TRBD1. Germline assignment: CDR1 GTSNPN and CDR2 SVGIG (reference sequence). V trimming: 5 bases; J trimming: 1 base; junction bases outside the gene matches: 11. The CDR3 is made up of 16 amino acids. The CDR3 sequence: CAWFSPGGPGTDTQYF. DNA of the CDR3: TGTGCCTGGTTTTCCCCAGGGGGCCCCGGCACAGATACGCAGTATTTT.

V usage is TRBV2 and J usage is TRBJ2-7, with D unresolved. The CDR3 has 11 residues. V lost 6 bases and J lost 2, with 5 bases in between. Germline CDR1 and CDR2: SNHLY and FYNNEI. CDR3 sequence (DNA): TGTGCCAGCAGAACAGCCTACGAGCAGTACTTC. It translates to CASRTAYEQYF.

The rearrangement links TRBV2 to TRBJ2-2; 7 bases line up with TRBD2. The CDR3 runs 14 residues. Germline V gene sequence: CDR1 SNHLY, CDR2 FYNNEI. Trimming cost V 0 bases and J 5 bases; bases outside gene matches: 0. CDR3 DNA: TGTGCCAGCAGTGAAGCGGGGGGGACCGGGGAGCTGTTTTTT. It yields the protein CASSEAGGTGELFF.

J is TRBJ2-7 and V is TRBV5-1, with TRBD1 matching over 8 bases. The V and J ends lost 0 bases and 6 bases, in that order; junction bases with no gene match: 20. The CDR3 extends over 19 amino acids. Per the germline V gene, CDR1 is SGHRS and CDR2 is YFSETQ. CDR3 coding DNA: TGCGCCAGCAGCTTGGATCGAGGAAGGATGGACAGGGCAAAATCCGAGCAGTACTTC. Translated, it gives CASSLDRGRMDRAKSEQYF.

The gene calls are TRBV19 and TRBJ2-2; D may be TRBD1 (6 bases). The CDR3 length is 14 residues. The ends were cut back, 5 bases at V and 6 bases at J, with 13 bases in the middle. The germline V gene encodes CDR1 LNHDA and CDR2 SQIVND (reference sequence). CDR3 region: CASSEQGAPGELFF. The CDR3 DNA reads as TGTGCCAGTAGTGAACAGGGTGCGCCCGGGGAGCTGTTTTTT.

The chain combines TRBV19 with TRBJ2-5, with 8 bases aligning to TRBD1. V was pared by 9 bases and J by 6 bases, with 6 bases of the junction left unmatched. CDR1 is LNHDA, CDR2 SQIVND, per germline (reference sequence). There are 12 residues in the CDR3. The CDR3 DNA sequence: TGTGCCAGCTGGGACAGGAAACAGACCCAGTACTTC. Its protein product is CASWDRKQTQYF.

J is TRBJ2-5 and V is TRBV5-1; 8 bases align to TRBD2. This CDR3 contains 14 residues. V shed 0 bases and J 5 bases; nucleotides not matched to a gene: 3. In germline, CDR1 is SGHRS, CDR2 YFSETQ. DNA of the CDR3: TGCGCCAGCAGCTTGGTAGCGGGGAGTGAGACCCAGTACTTC. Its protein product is CASSLVAGSETQYF. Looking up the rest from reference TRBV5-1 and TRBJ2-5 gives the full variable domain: KAGVTQTPRYLIKTRGQQVTLSCSPISGHRSVSWYQQTPGQGLQFLFEYFSETQRNKGNFPGRFSGRQFSNSRSEMNVSTLELGDSALYLCASSLVAGSETQYFGPGTRLLVL.